This T cell receptor (beta chain) was recovered during a study of response to subunit inactivated influenza vaccine. TCRdb called the RT-PCR reads again in MiXCR, with one record for every CDR3 protein. The sample comprises 750,000 to 850,000 distinct CDR3 sequences, roughly 18% of which are singletons, and around 9.9% rests with the top ten. Concerning this clonotype: Its matching antigen is unknown.

The CDR3 is 15 amino acids. Deletions cut 7 bases from V and 1 base from J, with 16 bases between. Study results and limitations: Few new T cells, the authors suggested, are recruited by each seasonal influenza vaccination.

The input for sequencing was PBMCs from blood, taken more than 4 days after vaccination. The chain uses TRBV12-3 or TRBV12-4 and TRBJ1-1; tentative D call: TRBD1 (5 bases). This TCR was recovered from a man aged 45 to 65 who received an inactivated influenza vaccine. This chain's CDR3 is CASIQVGGRNTEAFF. In DNA form, the CDR3 reads TGTGCCAGCATACAAGTCGGGGGGAGGAACACTGAAGCTTTCTTT.